Presented here are 26 T cell receptor beta chains from one specimen sequenced in a study of response to subunit inactivated influenza vaccine. TCRdb reprocessed the RT-PCR reads with MiXCR, giving one entry per CDR3 protein. The sample contains approximately 500,000 distinct CDR3 sequences, roughly a quarter of which appear only once. The data were also submitted as part of a second study, on T cells expressing NK-cell markers. That source reports: cDNA encoding TCR beta was synthesized via 5'RACE template switching incorporating UMIs.

The sample consisted of CD4+ T cells sorted from PBMCs, taken 11 to 12 days after vaccination. The source of these receptors is a man aged 45-60 years who received an inactivated influenza vaccine.

This clonotype was counted a few times. This rearrangement joins TRBV20-1 to TRBJ2-5; 7 bases map to TRBD1. The trim removed 7 bases at V and 2 bases at J, leaving 1 base unmatched. The germline V gene encodes CDR1 DFQATT and CDR2 SNEGSKA (reference sequence). The CDR3 is made up of 11 amino acids. The CDR3 sequence is CSGRGQETQYF. The CDR3 DNA reads as TGCAGTGGCAGGGGGCAAGAGACCCAGTACTTC.

This clonotype has just a few counts. This rearrangement joins TRBV4-3 to TRBJ2-3, with 8 bases identical to TRBD1. The CDR3 extends over 18 amino acids. Per germline, CDR1 LGHNA and CDR2 YSLEER. The J segment lost 4 bases and the V segment lost 1 base, leaving 13 bases of the junction unmatched. The CDR3 DNA follows: TGCGCCAGCAGCCAAGTGACCATCTCCGGGACAGGTTCAGATACGCAGTATTTT. Its translation is CASSQVTISGTGSDTQYF.

There are many counts of this clonotype. The rearrangement links TRBV6-5 to TRBJ2-3; D uncertain. V lost 4 bases and J 1 base, leaving 9 bases between the germline ends. This CDR3 has 14 amino acids. Germline assignment: CDR1 MNHEY and CDR2 SVGAGI. The CDR3 sequence: CASSLRAGTDTQYF. CDR3 nucleotide sequence: TGTGCCAGCAGTTTACGGGCGGGCACAGATACGCAGTATTTT.

The sample holds a few counts of this clonotype. The rearrangement joins TRBV6-1 to TRBJ1-2; D perhaps matches TRBD1 (6 bases). The CDR3 spans 17 residues. CDR1 is MNHNS and CDR2 is SASEGT in the germline V gene. V shed 5 bases and J shed 0 bases, with 19 bases lying between them. The CDR3, as DNA: TGTGCCAGCAGTCCCACTACTCGGACAGTAGCTAACTATGGCTACACCTTC. Amino acid sequence: CASSPTTRTVANYGYTF.

The V gene is TRBV10-1, the J gene TRBJ1-4; 7 bases align to TRBD1. The CDR3 spans 13 residues. From germline, CDR1 is WNHNN and CDR2 SYGVQD (reference sequence). The trim removed 5 bases at V and 8 bases at J, leaving 5 bases unmatched. CDR3 amino acids: CASSSGTVEKLFF. CDR3 sequence (DNA): TGCGCCAGCAGTTCCGGGACAGTCGAAAAACTGTTTTTT.

This clonotype was found a few times. The chain links TRBV20-1 to TRBJ1-5; D is unclear. This CDR3 contains 14 residues. The V end lost 3 bases, the J end lost 0 bases, and 9 bases lay between the germline ends. Germline CDR1 DFQATT, CDR2 SNEGSKA (reference sequence). DNA for the CDR3: TGCAGTGCTAGCGGAAGCTATAGCAATCAGCCCCAGCATTTT. Its protein product is CSASGSYSNQPQHF.

This clonotype has only a few counts. The CDR3 bases are TGTGCCAGCAGCCAGCGGGGGGACTTTTACGAGCAGTACTTC. Its translation is CASSQRGDFYEQYF. The chain carries TRBV3-1 and TRBJ2-7, with 8 bases aligning to TRBD2. Per the germline V gene, CDR1 is LGHDT and CDR2 is YNNKEL (reference sequence). The CDR3 is 14 amino acids. J was trimmed by 4 bases and V by 3 bases; bases with no gene match: 5.

The chain uses TRBV20-1 and TRBJ2-3, with D tentatively TRBD2 (7 bases). V shed 5 bases and J shed 5 bases, with 26 bases lying between them. The CDR3 extends over 17 amino acids. From germline, CDR1 is DFQATT and CDR2 SNEGSKA (reference sequence). The DNA for the CDR3 is TGCAGTGCTCCGCCCAATGGGGGGGGTACAGGGCGAGATACGCAGTATTTT. Protein product: CSAPPNGGGTGRDTQYF.

This clonotype was found a few times. The rearrangement joins TRBV3-1 to TRBJ2-7; no firm D call. Germline V gene lookup returns CDR1 LGHDT and CDR2 YNNKEL (reference sequence). Deletions cut 0 bases from V and 7 bases from J, with 10 bases between. This CDR3 is built from 13 residues. CDR3 nucleotide sequence: TGTGCCAGCAGCCAAGATGGCCGGGTAGAGCAGTACTTC. Its translation: CASSQDGRVEQYF.

This clonotype was recorded at least ten times. CDR3 bases: TGTGCCAGCAGCCAACGGGGGGGCCTGTCCTACAATGAGCAGTTCTTC. It yields the protein CASSQRGGLSYNEQFF. The chain employs TRBV4-2 and TRBJ2-1; 8 bases agree with TRBD2. V shed 2 bases, J shed 1 base, and the junction held 4 bases outside the gene matches. CDR3 length equals 16 residues. The germline CDR1 and CDR2 sequences are LGHNA and YNFKEQ.

The table lists this clonotype with a few counts. This rearrangement joins TRBV12-3 or TRBV12-4 to TRBJ2-5; a weak D match, TRBD2 (6 bases). CDR3 length: 14 residues. Trimming took 4 bases from V and 5 from J, leaving 14 bases between them. The DNA of the CDR3 is TGTGCCAGCAGTTCCTTAGCGGTACGTGAGACCCAGTACTTC. This gives the protein CASSSLAVRETQYF.

The chain combines TRBV10-3 with TRBJ1-1; D is unclear. Between the trimmed V and J ends, which lost 5 bases and 0 bases, there was a span of 4 bases. The CDR3 consists of 12 residues. Germline V gives CDR1 ENHRY, CDR2 SYGVKD. CDR3 nucleotide sequence: TGTGCCATCAGTTCAGTGAACACTGAAGCTTTCTTT. Translation: CAISSVNTEAFF.

The chain carries TRBV5-6 and TRBJ1-1; D not resolved. Germline V gene sequence: CDR1 SGHDT, CDR2 YYEEEE. CDR3 length: 15 residues. The V gene lost 4 bases and the J gene lost 0 bases, with 13 bases spanning the gap. The DNA of the CDR3 is TGTGCCAGCAGCCCCGTCGCCGGGCTGAACACTGAAGCTTTCTTT. Amino acid sequence: CASSPVAGLNTEAFF.

This clonotype was counted at least ten times. The rearrangement uses TRBV20-1 and TRBJ2-7; 8 positions agree with TRBD2. The germline V gene encodes CDR1 DFQATT and CDR2 SNEGSKA (reference sequence). V dropped 3 bases and J dropped 2; count of bases not matched to a gene: 6. This CDR3 is built from 14 residues. Here the CDR3 reads CSASVAGGTYEQYF. CDR3 DNA: TGCAGTGCTAGTGTCGCGGGAGGTACCTACGAGCAGTACTTC.

V usage is TRBV6-1 and J usage is TRBJ2-3, with 11 bases aligning to TRBD2. There are 16 residues in the CDR3. CDR1 MNHNS and CDR2 SASEGT come from the germline V gene. J lost 0 bases, V lost 7 bases, and 6 bases had no gene match. The CDR3 loop reads CASTRTSGSSTDTQYF. In DNA, the CDR3 is TGTGCCAGCACCCGTACTAGCGGGAGTAGCACAGATACGCAGTATTTT.

This clonotype was seen more than once but under ten times. CDR3 in DNA: TGTGCCATCACAGAACAAGGGCACGGGGAGCTGTTTTTT. Protein product: CAITEQGHGELFF. The chain employs TRBV10-3 and TRBJ2-2; D call uncertain. V shed 7 bases and J shed 7 bases, with 13 bases lying between them. Per germline, CDR1 ENHRY and CDR2 SYGVKD. The CDR3 is 13 residues long.

This clonotype has more than one count but fewer than ten. In DNA form, the CDR3 reads TGCGCCAGCAGCTTGGCCTACGGCCCCCGCACAGATACGCAGTATTTT. Translating it yields CASSLAYGPRTDTQYF. V and J are TRBV5-1 and TRBJ2-3; D call uncertain. Germline values: CDR1 SGHRS, CDR2 YFSETQ. V was shortened by 0 bases and J by 1 base, with 12 bases between the two germline ends. The CDR3 runs to 16 residues.

This clonotype was detected ten times or more. The V gene is TRBV4-1, the J gene TRBJ2-7; D is perhaps TRBD2 (5 bases). Germline V lookup: CDR1 MGHRA, CDR2 YSYEKL. V lost 2 bases and J lost 3, with 8 bases in between. The CDR3 extends over 13 amino acids. The CDR3 is CASSQWEYYEQYF. The CDR3, as DNA: TGCGCCAGCAGCCAATGGGAGTACTACGAGCAGTACTTC.

The table lists this clonotype with a few counts. The gene calls are TRBV5-6 and TRBJ1-2; tentative D call: TRBD1 (5 bases). The CDR3 spans 13 residues. The germline V gene has CDR1 SGHDT and CDR2 YYEEEE. Between the trimmed V and J ends, which lost 3 bases and 4 bases, there was a span of 10 bases. DNA for the CDR3: TGTGCCAGCAGCTCTACGACAGTCTATGGCTACACCTTC. Encoded protein: CASSSTTVYGYTF.

This clonotype came up a few times. The chain links TRBV28 to TRBJ2-1, with 7 bases matching TRBD1. Germline lookup yields CDR1 MDHEN and CDR2 SYDVKM. There are 14 residues in the CDR3. V shed 2 bases and J 8 bases; nucleotides not matched to a gene: 6. DNA of the CDR3: TGTGCCAGCAGTTTACTTGACAGGGTCGATGAGCAGTTCTTC. It encodes CASSLLDRVDEQFF.

This rearrangement joins TRBV5-1 to TRBJ1-1; D not resolved. The V end was cut by 0 bases, the J end by 5 bases, with 11 bases between. The CDR3 has 14 residues. Germline-derived CDR1 and CDR2 are SGHRS and YFSETQ. Here the CDR3 DNA reads TGCGCCAGCAGCTTGGAGAGTTTTCGAACTGAAGCTTTCTTT. Its translation is CASSLESFRTEAFF.

The chain uses TRBV20-1 and TRBJ2-7, with 7 bases that match TRBD1. The CDR3 has 13 residues. The V gene end was trimmed by 6 bases and the J gene end by 5 bases; junction bases not matched to a gene: 10. The germline V gene encodes CDR1 DFQATT and CDR2 SNEGSKA (reference sequence). The CDR3 sequence is CSATPTGIDEQYF. CDR3 in DNA: TGCAGTGCCACTCCGACAGGGATCGACGAGCAGTACTTC.

The chain couples TRBV11-2 to TRBJ2-5; D is tentatively TRBD1 or TRBD2 (5 bases each). Trimming cost V 1 base and J 1 base, with 16 bases left between them. Germline V gene sequence: CDR1 SGHAT, CDR2 FQNNGV. The CDR3 contains 17 residues. CDR3 nucleotides: TGTGCCAGCAGCTTAGCCCCCGGACATCGGGGCCAAGAGACCCAGTACTTC. Its translation: CASSLAPGHRGQETQYF. The full variable domain, in which reference TRBV11-2 and TRBJ2-5 provide the parts outside the CDR3, is EAGVAQSPRYKIIEKRQSVAFWCNPISGHATLYWYQQILGQGPKLLIQFQNNGVVDDSQLPKDRFSAERLKGVDSTLKIQPAKLEDSAVYLCASSLAPGHRGQETQYFGPGTRLLVL.

This clonotype came up a few times. CDR3 nucleotide sequence: TGTGCCAGCAGCACACTAGCGGGGGCTCAAGGGGAGCTGTTTTTT. As protein: CASSTLAGAQGELFF. This rearrangement joins TRBV7-2 to TRBJ2-2; 11 bases map to TRBD2. The germline V gene has CDR1 SGHTA and CDR2 FQGNSA. The CDR3 is 15 residues long. Trimming removed 5 bases from V and 8 bases from J; junction bases left unmatched: 7. Filled out from reference TRBV7-2 and TRBJ2-2, the complete variable domain reads GAGVSQSPSNKVTEKGKDVELRCDPISGHTALYWYRQSLGQGLEFLIYFQGNSAPDKSGLPSDRFSAERTGGSVSTLTIQRTQQEDSAVYLCASSTLAGAQGELFFGEGSRLTVL.

This clonotype turned up a few times. The chain combines TRBV10-3 with TRBJ2-3, with 7 bases aligning to TRBD1. Germline V CDR1 and CDR2: ENHRY, SYGVKD. Trimming removed 0 bases from V and 1 base from J; junction bases left unmatched: 1. The CDR3 loop spans 15 amino acids. The CDR3, as DNA: TGTGCCATCAGTGAGTCTGGACAGGGCACAGATACGCAGTATTTT. It codes for CAISESGQGTDTQYF.

The rearrangement uses TRBV5-1 and TRBJ1-2, with a weak D call TRBD1 (5 bases). CDR1 is SGHRS, CDR2 YFSETQ, per germline. This CDR3 has 17 residues. Deletions cut 0 bases from V and 0 bases from J, with 15 bases between. The chain's CDR3 is CASSLADRGSANYGYTF. The CDR3 DNA reads TGCGCCAGCAGCTTGGCAGACAGAGGGTCGGCTAACTATGGCTACACCTTC.